Below are 8 T cell receptor beta chains sequenced from a single sample in a study of monozygotic twins with inflammatory bowel disease. TCRdb reprocessed the 5' RACE reads and stores each CDR3 protein as one record, lacking DNA. The data include around 220,000 distinct CDR3 sequences; the top ten clones carry under 8.5%. What was sequenced was blood. These receptors all come from a human donor with ulcerative colitis or Crohn's disease, or a healthy co-twin of an affected twin (not recorded which).

This CDR3 reads CASTPWGQFNEQFF. V usage is TRBV5-6 and J usage is TRBJ2-1; there is no DNA to check the TCRdb D call of TRBD1. Looked up from germline, CDR1 is SGHDT and CDR2 is YYEEEE. The CDR3 has 14 residues.

The CDR3 sequence is CASSVPTGGEDTQYF. The chain is built from TRBV5-1 and TRBJ2-3; TCRdb designates TRBD1, a call that cannot be tested without DNA. The CDR3 extends over 15 amino acids. Germline loops: CDR1 SGHRS, CDR2 YFSETQ. Looking up the rest from reference TRBV5-1 and TRBJ2-3 gives the full variable domain: KAGVTQTPRYLIKTRGQQVTLSCSPISGHRSVSWYQQTPGQGLQFLFEYFSETQRNKGNFPGRFSGRQFSNSRSEMNVSTLELGDSALYLCASSVPTGGEDTQYFGPGTRLTVL.

The J gene is TRBJ2-7, the V gene TRBV12-3 or TRBV12-4; TCRdb proposes TRBD1, but this gene call is untestable without DNA. This CDR3 has 14 residues. CDR3 sequence reads: CASRPGDYSYEQYF.

The J gene is TRBJ2-1, the V gene TRBV4-3; the D gene TCRdb calls, TRBD2, cannot be checked with no DNA. The germline V gene encodes CDR1 LGHNA and CDR2 YSLEER. This CDR3 contains 17 residues. The CDR3 sequence: CASSQDRASGPHNEQFF.

This rearrangement joins TRBV15 to TRBJ1-2; TCRdb reports TRBD1, a call that lacks DNA to check it against. Germline V gives CDR1 LNHNV, CDR2 YYDKDF (reference sequence). This CDR3 has 12 amino acids. CDR3 sequence reads: CATSRGTIGYTF.

This chain uses TRBV24-1 with TRBJ2-5; TCRdb returns TRBD2, unconfirmable since there is no DNA. This CDR3 has 15 residues. The germline gives CDR1 KGHDR, CDR2 SFDVKD. The CDR3 is CATSDFSGRAEIQYF.

The V call is TRBV15, the J call TRBJ2-7; no DNA is available, so the TRBD1 call from TCRdb remains unchecked. CDR1 and CDR2 (germline): LNHNV, YYDKDF (reference sequence). The CDR3 has 14 amino acids. The CDR3: CATSTGQFSYEQYF.

The chain combines TRBV5-5 with TRBJ2-3. The CDR3 extends over 12 amino acids. Per germline, CDR1 SGHKS and CDR2 YYEKEE (reference sequence). This CDR3 reads CASSSVTDTQYF.